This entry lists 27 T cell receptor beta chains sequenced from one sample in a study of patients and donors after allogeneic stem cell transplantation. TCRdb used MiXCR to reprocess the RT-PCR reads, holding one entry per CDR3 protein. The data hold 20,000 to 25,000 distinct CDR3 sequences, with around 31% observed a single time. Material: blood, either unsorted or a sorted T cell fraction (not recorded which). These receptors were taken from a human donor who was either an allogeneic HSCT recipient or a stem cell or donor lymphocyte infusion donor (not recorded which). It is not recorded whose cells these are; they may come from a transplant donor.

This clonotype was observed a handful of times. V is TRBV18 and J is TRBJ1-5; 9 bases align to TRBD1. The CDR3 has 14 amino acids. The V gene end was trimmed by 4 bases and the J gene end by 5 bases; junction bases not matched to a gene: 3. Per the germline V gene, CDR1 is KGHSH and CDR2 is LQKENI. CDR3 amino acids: CASSRDRVDQPQHF. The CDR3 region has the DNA TGTGCCAGCTCACGGGACAGGGTGGATCAGCCCCAGCATTTT.

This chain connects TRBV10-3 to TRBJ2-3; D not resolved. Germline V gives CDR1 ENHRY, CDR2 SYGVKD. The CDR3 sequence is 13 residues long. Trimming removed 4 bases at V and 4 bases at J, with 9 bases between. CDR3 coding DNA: TGTGCCATCAGTGGGGAAGTACCAGATACGCAGTATTTT. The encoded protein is CAISGEVPDTQYF.

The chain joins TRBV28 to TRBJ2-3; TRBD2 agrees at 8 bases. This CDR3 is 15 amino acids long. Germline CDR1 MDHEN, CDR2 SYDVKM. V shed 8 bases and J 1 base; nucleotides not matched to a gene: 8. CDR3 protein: CASWRGGHGTDTQYF. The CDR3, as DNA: TGTGCCAGCTGGCGCGGGGGGCACGGCACAGATACGCAGTATTTT.

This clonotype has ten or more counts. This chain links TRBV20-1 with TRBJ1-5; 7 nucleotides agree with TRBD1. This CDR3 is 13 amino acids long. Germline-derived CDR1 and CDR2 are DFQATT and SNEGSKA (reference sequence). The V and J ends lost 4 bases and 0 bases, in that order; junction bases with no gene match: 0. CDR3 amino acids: CSANRGSNQPQHF. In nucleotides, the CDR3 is TGCAGTGCTAACAGGGGTAGCAATCAGCCCCAGCATTTT.

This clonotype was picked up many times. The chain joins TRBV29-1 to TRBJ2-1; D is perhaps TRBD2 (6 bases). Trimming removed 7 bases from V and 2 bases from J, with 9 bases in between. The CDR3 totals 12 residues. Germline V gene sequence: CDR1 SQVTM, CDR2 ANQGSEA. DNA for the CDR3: TGCAGCGCGGGGGACCCCTACAATGAGCAGTTCTTC. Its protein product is CSAGDPYNEQFF.

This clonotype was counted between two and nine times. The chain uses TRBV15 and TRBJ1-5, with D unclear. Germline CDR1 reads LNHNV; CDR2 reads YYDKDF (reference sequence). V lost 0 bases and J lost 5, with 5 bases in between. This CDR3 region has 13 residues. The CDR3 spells CATSREIYQPQHF. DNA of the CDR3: TGTGCCACCAGCAGAGAGATCTATCAGCCCCAGCATTTT.

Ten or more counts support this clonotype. The CDR3 sequence is CASSLVGQHTEAFF. In DNA, the CDR3 is TGTGCCAGCAGCTTAGTGGGACAGCACACTGAAGCTTTCTTT. V usage is TRBV7-2 and J usage is TRBJ1-1; 7 bases are a match to TRBD1. Germline loops: CDR1 SGHTA, CDR2 FQGNSA. V lost 1 base, J lost 3 bases, and 2 bases stayed unmatched. The CDR3 contains 14 residues.

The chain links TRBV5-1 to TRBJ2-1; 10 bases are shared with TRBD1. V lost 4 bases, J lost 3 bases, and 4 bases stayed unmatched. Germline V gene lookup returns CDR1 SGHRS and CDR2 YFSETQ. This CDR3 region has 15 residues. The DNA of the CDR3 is TGCGCCAGCAGCATGGGACAGGGGATCTACAATGAGCAGTTCTTC. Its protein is CASSMGQGIYNEQFF.

The CDR3 DNA is TGTGCCAGCAGCCCCGCTAGCAACCAAGAGACCCAGTACTTC. This gives the protein CASSPASNQETQYF. The rearrangement joins TRBV7-2 to TRBJ2-5, with D possibly matching TRBD2 (5 bases). The CDR3 runs 14 residues. The V end was cut by 5 bases, the J end by 0 bases, with 10 bases between. Germline V gene lookup returns CDR1 SGHTA and CDR2 FQGNSA.

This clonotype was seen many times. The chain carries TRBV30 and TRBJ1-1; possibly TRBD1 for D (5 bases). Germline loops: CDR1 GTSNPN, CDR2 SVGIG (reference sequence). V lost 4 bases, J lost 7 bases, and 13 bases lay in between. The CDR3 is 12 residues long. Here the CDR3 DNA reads TGTGCCTGGACCCTCGGGACGAATGAAGCTTTCTTT. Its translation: CAWTLGTNEAFF.

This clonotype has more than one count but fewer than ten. The CDR3 sequence: CSVAGQTDTQYF. CDR3 bases: TGCAGCGTTGCAGGGCAGACAGATACGCAGTATTTT. This chain uses TRBV29-1 with TRBJ2-3; tentatively, D is TRBD1 (5 bases). Germline V gene data show CDR1 as SQVTM and CDR2 as ANQGSEA. V was cut by 4 bases and J by 3 bases, with 8 bases left in between. The CDR3 spans 12 residues.

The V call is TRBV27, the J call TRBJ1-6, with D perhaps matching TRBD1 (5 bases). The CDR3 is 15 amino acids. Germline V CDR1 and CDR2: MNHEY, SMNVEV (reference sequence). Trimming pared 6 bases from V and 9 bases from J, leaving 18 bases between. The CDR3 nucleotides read TGTGCCAGCAGCTCCGGGACGGTGTTGGCTTCACCCCTCCACTTT. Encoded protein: CASSSGTVLASPLHF.

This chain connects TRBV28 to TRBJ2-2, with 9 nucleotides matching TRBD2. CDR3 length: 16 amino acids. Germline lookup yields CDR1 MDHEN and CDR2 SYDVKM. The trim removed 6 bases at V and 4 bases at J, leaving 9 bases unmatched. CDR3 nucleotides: TGTGCCAGCAGCTCGCCCGGGACTAGCAGCACCGGGGAGCTGTTTTTT. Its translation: CASSSPGTSSTGELFF.

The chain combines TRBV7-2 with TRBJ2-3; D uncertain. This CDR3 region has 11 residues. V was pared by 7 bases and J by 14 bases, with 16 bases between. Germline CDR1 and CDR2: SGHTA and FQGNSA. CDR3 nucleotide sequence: TGTGCCAGCACCTCGGAGTCCTCCCGGTATTTT. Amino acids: CASTSESSRYF.

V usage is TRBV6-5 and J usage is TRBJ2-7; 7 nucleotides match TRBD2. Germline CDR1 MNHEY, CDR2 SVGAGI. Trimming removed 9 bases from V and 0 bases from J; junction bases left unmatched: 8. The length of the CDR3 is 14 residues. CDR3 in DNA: TGTGCCAGTGGGGAGGGGCCTGCCTCCTACGAGCAGTACTTC. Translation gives CASGEGPASYEQYF.

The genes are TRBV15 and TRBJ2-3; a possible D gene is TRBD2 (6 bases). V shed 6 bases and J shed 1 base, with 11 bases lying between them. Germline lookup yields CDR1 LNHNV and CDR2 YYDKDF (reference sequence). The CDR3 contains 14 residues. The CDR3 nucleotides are TGTGCCACCAGAGGGGAGGAGGGCACAGATACGCAGTATTTT. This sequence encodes CATRGEEGTDTQYF. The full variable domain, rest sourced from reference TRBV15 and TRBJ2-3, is DAMVIQNPRYQVTQFGKPVTLSCSQTLNHNVMYWYQQKSSQAPKLLFHYYDKDFNNEADTPDNFQSRRPNTSFCFLDIRSPGLGDTAMYLCATRGEEGTDTQYFGPGTRLTVL.

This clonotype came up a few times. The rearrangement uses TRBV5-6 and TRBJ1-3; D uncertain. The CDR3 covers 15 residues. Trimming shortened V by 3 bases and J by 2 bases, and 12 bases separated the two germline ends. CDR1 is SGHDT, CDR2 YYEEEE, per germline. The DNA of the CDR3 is TGTGCCAGCAGCTCCTGGAACCGCGCTGGAAACACCATATATTTT. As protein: CASSSWNRAGNTIYF.

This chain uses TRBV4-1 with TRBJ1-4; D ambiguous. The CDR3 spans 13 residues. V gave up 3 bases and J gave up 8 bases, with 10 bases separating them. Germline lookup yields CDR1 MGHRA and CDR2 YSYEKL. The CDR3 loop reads CASSQGLGEKLFF. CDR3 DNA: TGCGCCAGCAGCCAGGGCCTTGGGGAAAAACTGTTTTTT.

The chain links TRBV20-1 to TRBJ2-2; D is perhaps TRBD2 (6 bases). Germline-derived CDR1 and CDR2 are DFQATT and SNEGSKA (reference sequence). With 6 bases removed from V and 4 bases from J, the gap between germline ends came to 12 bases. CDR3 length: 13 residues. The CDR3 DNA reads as TGCAGTGCATCCCGGCGGGGCACCGGGGAGCTGTTTTTT. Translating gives CSASRRGTGELFF.

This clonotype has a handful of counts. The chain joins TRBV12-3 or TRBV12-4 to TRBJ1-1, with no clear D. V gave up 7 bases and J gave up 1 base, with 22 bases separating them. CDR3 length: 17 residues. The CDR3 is CASTSSPRHRSNTEAFF. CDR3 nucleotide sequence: TGTGCCAGCACCAGCAGTCCCCGACACCGATCGAACACTGAAGCTTTCTTT.

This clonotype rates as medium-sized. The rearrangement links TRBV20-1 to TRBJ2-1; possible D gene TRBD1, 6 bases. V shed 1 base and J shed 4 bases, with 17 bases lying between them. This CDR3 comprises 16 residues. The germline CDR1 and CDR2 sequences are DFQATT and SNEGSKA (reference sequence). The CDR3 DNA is TGCAGTGCTAGAGCATTTGGGGCAGGGGATTACAATGAGCAGTTCTTC. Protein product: CSARAFGAGDYNEQFF.

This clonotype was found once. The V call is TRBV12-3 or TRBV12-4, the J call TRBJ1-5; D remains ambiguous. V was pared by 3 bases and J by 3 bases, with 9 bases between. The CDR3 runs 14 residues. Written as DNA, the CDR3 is TGTGCCAGCAGTTTGGAGGGATACAATCAGCCCCAGCATTTT. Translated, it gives CASSLEGYNQPQHF.

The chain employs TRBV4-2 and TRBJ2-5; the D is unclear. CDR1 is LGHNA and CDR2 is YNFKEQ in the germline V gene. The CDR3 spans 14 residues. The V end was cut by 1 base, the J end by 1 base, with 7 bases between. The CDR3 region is CASSQVGFQETQYF. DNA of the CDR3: TGTGCCAGCAGCCAAGTGGGTTTCCAAGAGACCCAGTACTTC.

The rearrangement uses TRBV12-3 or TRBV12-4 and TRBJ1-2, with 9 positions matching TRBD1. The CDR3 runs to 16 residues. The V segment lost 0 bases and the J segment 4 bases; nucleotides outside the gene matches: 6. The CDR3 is CASSLALRTGVYGYTF. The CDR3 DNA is TGTGCCAGCAGTTTAGCCCTCCGGACAGGGGTCTATGGCTACACCTTC.

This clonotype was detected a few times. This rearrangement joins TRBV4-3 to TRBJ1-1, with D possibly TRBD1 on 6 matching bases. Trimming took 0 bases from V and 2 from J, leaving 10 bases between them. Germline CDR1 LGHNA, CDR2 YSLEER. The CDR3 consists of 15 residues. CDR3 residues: CASSQDRGQNTEAFF. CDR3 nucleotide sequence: TGCGCCAGCAGCCAAGATCGGGGACAAAACACTGAAGCTTTCTTT.

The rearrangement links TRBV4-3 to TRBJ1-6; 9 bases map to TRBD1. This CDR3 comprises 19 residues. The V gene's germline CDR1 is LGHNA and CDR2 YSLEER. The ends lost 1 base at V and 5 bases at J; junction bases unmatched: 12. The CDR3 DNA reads TGCGCCAGCAGCCAAGTTCGCACACAGGGGGCGGTGAATAATTCACCCCTCCACTTT. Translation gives CASSQVRTQGAVNNSPLHF.

CDR3 DNA: TGTGCCAGCAGCATACGGACAGGGGGTAATGAAAAACTGTTTTTT. It translates to CASSIRTGGNEKLFF. This chain connects TRBV5-4 to TRBJ1-4, with 10 bases aligning to TRBD1. V shed 4 bases and J 4 bases; nucleotides not matched to a gene: 4. The germline V gene encodes CDR1 SGHNT and CDR2 YYREEE (reference sequence). CDR3 length equals 15 residues.